This TCR beta chain was obtained from a study of Ad26.COV2.S vaccination and SARS-CoV-2 variants. Overall study context: Intramuscular Ad26.COV2.S doses were given once or twice, 56 days apart.

With regard to this clone: The antigen is not known.

Findings and caveats of the study: People who got the vaccine or the placebo had similar non-spike TCR breadth. Breadth and depth estimates from TCRs may understate total T cell responses.

Regarding treatment: about 20 received Ad26.COV2.S at low or high dose, single or two shots; a few received placebo; per-sample allocation not given. Day 63 after the first injection of vaccine or placebo was the sampling time. Ad26 vector vaccine expressed Wuhan-strain SARS-CoV-2 spike. TCRdb's table, derived via immunoSEQ multiplex PCR, lists solely in-frame clones and lacks some. The repertoire includes a few hundred thousand clones, 90% of them detected once, and 4.3% sits in the top ten. The V gene's germline CDR1 is LNHDA and CDR2 SQIVND (reference sequence). The CDR3 contains 12 residues. The V end lost 11 bases, the J end lost 8 bases, and 16 bases lay between the germline ends.

This clonotype originated in a person between 18 and 59 years old who received the Ad26.COV2.S COVID-19 vaccine or a placebo. The material sequenced was peripheral blood, taken in a trial of Ad26.COV2.S vaccine versus placebo. The chain is built from TRBV19 and TRBJ1-5; tentatively, D is TRBD1 (6 bases). CDR3 coding DNA: TGTGCCGTGGCAGGGGAACACGAGCCCCAGCATTTT. The encoded protein is CAVAGEHEPQHF.